This TCR beta chain was sequenced during a study of OX40 agonist ivuxolimab in advanced cancers. The study in broad terms: Ivuxolimab was a fully human IgG2 agonistic monoclonal antibody targeting the costimulatory receptor OX40 (CD134). Intravenous ivuxolimab was administered to patients every 2 weeks at six dose levels: 0.01, 0.1, 0.3, 1.5, 3 and 10 mg/kg. Of the roughly 50 dose-escalation patients, hepatocellular carcinoma was present in about 20, melanoma in roughly 15, renal cell carcinoma in 9 and head and neck cancer in 9. In the dose-escalation cohort, about four fifths of patients were male, and the mean age was roughly 60 years with a range of about 20 to 80. Patients were allowed to have had prior anti-PD-1, anti-PD-L1 or anti-CTLA-4 therapy, and roughly two fifths of the dose-escalation patients had been treated with checkpoint inhibitors. Partial responses were achieved by three dose-escalation patients, of whom one had hepatocellular carcinoma and two had cutaneous melanoma. The point of sequencing TCRbeta in the periphery was to test whether ivuxolimab changed TCR sequence diversity and drove clonal T-cell expansion. The paper covers the monotherapy dose-escalation part of the phase I ivuxolimab trial, which included N ≈ 50 patients.

Results and caveats for the whole study, not just this receptor: Low levels of normalized T-cell clonal expansion were also seen in some patients who did not respond. At doses of 0.1 to 3.0 mg/kg, clonal expansion of both CD4+ and CD8+ blood T cells was observed from baseline to week 6. The antigen specificity of the peripheral T cells that underwent clonal expansion was not determined. After ivuxolimab, more expanded clones were found on average in CD8+ T cells than in CD4+ T cells. Partial responders in the 0.1-3.0 mg/kg groups had among the lowest normalized peripheral clonal expansion, especially among CD8+ T cells.

Genomic DNA was extracted from sorted cells for sequencing of the TCRbeta CDR3 region. TCRbeta CDR3 regions were sequenced using the immunoSEQ Assay. TCRdb took this table from immuneACCESS and kept in-frame rearrangements with V and J called. Such tables lack part of the clones; where checked against another copy, unresolved V genes explain under half of the gap, and the rest is unexplained. The sample has tens of thousands of clones on record, over 80% of them singletons. The ten largest make up 5% to 6% of the sample. Details on this clone: There is no known antigen for this receptor. Base-call qualities are not available, and no considerably larger clone is one nucleotide away. The same CDR3 arises from other DNA sequences in this sample as well.

Patients with a history of autoimmune disease or receiving systemic immunosuppression were excluded from the trial. Peripheral blood for TCR sequencing was collected from all dose cohorts at baseline, on cycle 4 day 1, and on cycle 7 day 1. The samples were drawn from a first-in-human, open-label, multicenter phase I dose-escalation trial of ivuxolimab. Adults with locally advanced or metastatic melanoma, renal cell, hepatocellular, or head and neck squamous cell carcinoma were enrolled in the trial. Before TCR sequencing, CD4+ T cells and CD8+ T cells from peripheral blood were sorted into separate populations. CDR1 and CDR2, per the germline V gene, are KGHSH and LQKENI. From cysteine to phenylalanine, the CDR3 is 15 amino acids long. Only the CDR3 part of the read is kept: 45 bases, read in frame from the first base. The germline V end is reduced by 1 base and the J end by 1 base; junction bases left unmatched: 2.

The receptor comes from an adult with an advanced solid tumor such as melanoma, head and neck, liver or kidney cancer. Rearrangement joined TRBV18 to TRBJ2-5; TRBD1 agrees with 8 junctional bases. Sequencing was performed on CD4+ or CD8+ T cells sorted from blood, taken in a trial of the OX40 agonist ivuxolimab. The CDR3 loop reads CASSPRTGPQETQYF. The DNA sequence reads TGTGCCAGCTCACCACGGACAGGGCCCCAAGAGACCCAGTACTTC.